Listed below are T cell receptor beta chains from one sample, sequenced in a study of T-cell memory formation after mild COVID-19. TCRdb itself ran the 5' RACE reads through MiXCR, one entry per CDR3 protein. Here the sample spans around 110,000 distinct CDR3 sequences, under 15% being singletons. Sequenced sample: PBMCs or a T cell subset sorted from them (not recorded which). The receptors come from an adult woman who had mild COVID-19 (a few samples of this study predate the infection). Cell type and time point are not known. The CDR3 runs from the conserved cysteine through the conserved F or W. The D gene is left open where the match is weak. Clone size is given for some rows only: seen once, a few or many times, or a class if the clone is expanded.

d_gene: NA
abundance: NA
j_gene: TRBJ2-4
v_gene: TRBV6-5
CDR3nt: TGTGCCAGCAGTGGGGGTCAGGGGAGAAACATTCAGTACTTC
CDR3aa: CASSGGQGRNIQYF

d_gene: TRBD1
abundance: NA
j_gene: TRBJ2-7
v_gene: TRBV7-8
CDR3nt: TGTGCCAGAAGCTTATCCGGGACAGGGGCTACATACGAGCAGTACTTC
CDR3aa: CARSLSGTGATYEQYF

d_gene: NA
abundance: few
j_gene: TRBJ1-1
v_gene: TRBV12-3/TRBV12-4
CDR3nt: TGTGCCAGCATGGACCCTAGGGGGGTTGGTATGAGCACTGAAGCTTTCTTT
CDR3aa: CASMDPRGVGMSTEAFF

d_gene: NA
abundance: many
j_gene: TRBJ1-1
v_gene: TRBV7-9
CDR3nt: TGTGCCAGCAGCTTCGCGACCACAGAATTCTCGAACACTGAAGCTTTCTTT
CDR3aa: CASSFATTEFSNTEAFF

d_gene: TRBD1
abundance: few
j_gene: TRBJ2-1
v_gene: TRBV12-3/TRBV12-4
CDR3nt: TGTGCCAGCAGTTTAGACAGGGGGCTTATCAATGAGCAGTTCTTC
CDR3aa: CASSLDRGLINEQFF

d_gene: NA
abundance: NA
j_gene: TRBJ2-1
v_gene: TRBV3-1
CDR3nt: TGTGCCAGCAGCCAAGAGAGCCGAGAGCAGTTCTTC
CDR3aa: CASSQESREQFF

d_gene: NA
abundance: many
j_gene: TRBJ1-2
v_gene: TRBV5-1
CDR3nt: TGCGCCAGCAGCGGGAGTGGTCTGGATTATGGCTACACCTTC
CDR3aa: CASSGSGLDYGYTF

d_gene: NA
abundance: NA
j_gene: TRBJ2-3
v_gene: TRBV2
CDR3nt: TGTGCCAGCAGTGATGTGACAGCCACAGATACGCAGTATTTT
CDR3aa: CASSDVTATDTQYF

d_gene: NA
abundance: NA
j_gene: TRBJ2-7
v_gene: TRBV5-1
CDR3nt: TGCGCCAGCAGCTTGGCTCAAAACAAGCCTGACGAGCAGTACTTC
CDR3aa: CASSLAQNKPDEQYF

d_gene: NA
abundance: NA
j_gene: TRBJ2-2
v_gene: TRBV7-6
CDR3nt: TGTGCCAGCAGCCCCCGGGGTTTGGGTACCGGGGAGCTGTTTTTT
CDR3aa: CASSPRGLGTGELFF

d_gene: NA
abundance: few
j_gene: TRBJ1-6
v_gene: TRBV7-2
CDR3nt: TGTGCCAGCAGCCTAGCCCCTCATAGCTCCTATAATTCACCCCTCCACTTT
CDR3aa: CASSLAPHSSYNSPLHF

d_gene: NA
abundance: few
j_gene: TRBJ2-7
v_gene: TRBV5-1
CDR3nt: TGCGCCAGCAGCTTGCGCGAGGTTGTGCCCTACGAGCAGTACTTC
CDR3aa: CASSLREVVPYEQYF

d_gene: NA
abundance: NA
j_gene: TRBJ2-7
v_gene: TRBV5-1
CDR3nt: TGCGCCAGCAGCTTTAATCAGGCCTACGAGCAGTACTTC
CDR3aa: CASSFNQAYEQYF

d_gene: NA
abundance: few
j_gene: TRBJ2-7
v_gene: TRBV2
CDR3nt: TGTGCCAGCAGTGTAGGGGAGCTTTGGGAGCAGTACTTC
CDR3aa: CASSVGELWEQYF

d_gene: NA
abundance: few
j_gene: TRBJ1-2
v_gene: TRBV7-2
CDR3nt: TGTGCCAGCAGCTTAATAACCGACAGCTTATATGGCTACACCTTC
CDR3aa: CASSLITDSLYGYTF

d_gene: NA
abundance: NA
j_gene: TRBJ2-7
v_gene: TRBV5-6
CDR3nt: TGTGCCAGCAGCTACGGACGGAGCGAGCAGTACTTC
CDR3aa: CASSYGRSEQYF

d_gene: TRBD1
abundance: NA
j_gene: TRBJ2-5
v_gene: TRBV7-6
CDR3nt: TGTGCCAGCAGCTTAGCAGGGACAGGGAGGCCTTCACAAGAGACCCAGTACTTC
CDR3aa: CASSLAGTGRPSQETQYF

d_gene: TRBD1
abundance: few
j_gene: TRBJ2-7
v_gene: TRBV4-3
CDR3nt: TGCGCCAGCAGCCAAACCGGGACAGGCGAGCAGTACTTC
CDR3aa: CASSQTGTGEQYF

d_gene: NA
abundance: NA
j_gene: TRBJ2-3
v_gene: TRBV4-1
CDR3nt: TGCGCCAGCAGCATTAACGGAGGGGATACGCAGTATTTT
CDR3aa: CASSINGGDTQYF

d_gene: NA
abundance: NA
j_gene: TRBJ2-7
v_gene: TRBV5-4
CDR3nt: TGTGCCAGCAGTCCCGATCCCGCCAGGGTCCTTGACGAGCAGTACTTC
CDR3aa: CASSPDPARVLDEQYF

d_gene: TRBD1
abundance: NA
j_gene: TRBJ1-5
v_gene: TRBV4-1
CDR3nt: TGCGCCAGCAGCCCACAGGGGGATGCTCAGCCCCAGCATTTT
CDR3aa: CASSPQGDAQPQHF

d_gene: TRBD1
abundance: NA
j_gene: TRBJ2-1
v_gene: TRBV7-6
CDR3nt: TGTGCCAGCAGCCCACAGGGGCCCGAGCAGTTCTTC
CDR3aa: CASSPQGPEQFF

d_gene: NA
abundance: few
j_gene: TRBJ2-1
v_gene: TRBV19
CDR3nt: TGTGCCAGTAGTACGGTGCGGCTAGCGAATAATGAGCAGTTCTTC
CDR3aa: CASSTVRLANNEQFF

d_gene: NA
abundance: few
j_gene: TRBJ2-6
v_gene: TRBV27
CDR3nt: TGTGCCAGCAGTTTAGCACAGCTCTCTGGGGCCAACGTCCTGACTTTC
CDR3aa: CASSLAQLSGANVLTF

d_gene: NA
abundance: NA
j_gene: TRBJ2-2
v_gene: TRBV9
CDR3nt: TGTGCCAGCAGCGTAGCTCAGGCAGCCGGGGAGCTGTTTTTT
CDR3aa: CASSVAQAAGELFF

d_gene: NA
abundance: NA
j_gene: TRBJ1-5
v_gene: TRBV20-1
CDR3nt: TGCAGTGCTAGAGAATTACAAGGGAATCAGCCCCAGCATTTT
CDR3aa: CSARELQGNQPQHF

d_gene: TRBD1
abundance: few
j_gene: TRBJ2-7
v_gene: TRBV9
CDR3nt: TGTGCCAGCAGCGTTTCAGGGGGCGACGAGCAGTACTTC
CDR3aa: CASSVSGGDEQYF

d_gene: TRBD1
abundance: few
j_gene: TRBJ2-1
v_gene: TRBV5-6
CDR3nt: TGTGCCAGCAGCCTGAGACAGGGGGACTACAATGAGCAGTTCTTC
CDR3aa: CASSLRQGDYNEQFF

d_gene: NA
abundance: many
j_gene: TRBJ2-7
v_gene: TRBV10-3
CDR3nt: TGTGCCATCAGTGAGTCGGGCGGGATGTTTAGCCGCGAGCAGTACTTC
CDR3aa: CAISESGGMFSREQYF

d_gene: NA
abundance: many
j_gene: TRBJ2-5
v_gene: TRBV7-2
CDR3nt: TGTGCCAGCAGCTTATACAGGGTGGAGACCCAGTACTTC
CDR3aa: CASSLYRVETQYF

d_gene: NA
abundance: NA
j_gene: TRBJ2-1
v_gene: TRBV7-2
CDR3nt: TGTGCCAGCAGCTATGGCGGGATGGGGAATGAGCAGTTCTTC
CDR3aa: CASSYGGMGNEQFF

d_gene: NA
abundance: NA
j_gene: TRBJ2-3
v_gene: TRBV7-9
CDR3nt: TGTGCCAGCAGCTTGCCACAAGATACGCAGTATTTT
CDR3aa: CASSLPQDTQYF

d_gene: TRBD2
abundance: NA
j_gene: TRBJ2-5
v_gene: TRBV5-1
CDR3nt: TGCGCCAGCAGCTATCGGGAACTAGCGGGCCCGTACCAAGAGACCCAGTACTTC
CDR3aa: CASSYRELAGPYQETQYF

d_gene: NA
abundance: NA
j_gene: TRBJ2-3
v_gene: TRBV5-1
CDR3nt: TGCGCCAGCAGCATAGGGGACACCACAGATACGCAGTATTTT
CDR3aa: CASSIGDTTDTQYF

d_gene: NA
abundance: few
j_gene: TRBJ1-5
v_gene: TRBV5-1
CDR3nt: TGCGCCAGCAGCCCTGATGGCCGTAGCAATCAGCCCCAGCATTTT
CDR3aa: CASSPDGRSNQPQHF

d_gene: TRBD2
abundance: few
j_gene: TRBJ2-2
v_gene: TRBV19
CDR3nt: TGTGCCAGTAGTATGCTAGCGGGGTGGGAGAACACCGGGGAGCTGTTTTTT
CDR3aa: CASSMLAGWENTGELFF

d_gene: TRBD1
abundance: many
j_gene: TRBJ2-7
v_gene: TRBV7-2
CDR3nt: TGTGCCAGCAGCTTTGGGGCAGGGGGCTACGAGCAGTACTTC
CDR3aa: CASSFGAGGYEQYF

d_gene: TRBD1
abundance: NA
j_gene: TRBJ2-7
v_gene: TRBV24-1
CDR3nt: TGTGCCACCAGTGGGACACCGGGACAGGGGTCTTCCTACGAGCAGTACTTC
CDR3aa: CATSGTPGQGSSYEQYF

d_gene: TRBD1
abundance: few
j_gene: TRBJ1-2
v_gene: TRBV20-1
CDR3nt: TGCAGTGCTCCCAACGTGGGGACAGACTATGGCTACACCTTC
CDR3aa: CSAPNVGTDYGYTF

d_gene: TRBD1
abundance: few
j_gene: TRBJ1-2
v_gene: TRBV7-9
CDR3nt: TGTGCCAGCAGCTCCTCCACAGGGGGAGATCTGTATGGCTACACCTTC
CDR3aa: CASSSSTGGDLYGYTF

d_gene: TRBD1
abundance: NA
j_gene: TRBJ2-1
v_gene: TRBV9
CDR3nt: TGTGCCAGCAGCGCGGGGACAGGGTATTTGGGTGAGCAGTTCTTC
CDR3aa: CASSAGTGYLGEQFF

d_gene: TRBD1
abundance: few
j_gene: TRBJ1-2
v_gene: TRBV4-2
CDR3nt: TGTGCCAGCAGCCCGACAGGGCCTAACTATGGCTACACCTTC
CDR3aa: CASSPTGPNYGYTF

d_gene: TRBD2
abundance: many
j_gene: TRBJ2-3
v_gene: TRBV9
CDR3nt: TGTGCCAGCAGCGCCGGGACTAGCGGAGATACGCAGTATTTT
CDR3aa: CASSAGTSGDTQYF

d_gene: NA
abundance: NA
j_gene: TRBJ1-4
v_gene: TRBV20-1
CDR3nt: TGCAGTGCTAGACATCCCCGGGCTTGGCTGTTTTTT
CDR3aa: CSARHPRAWLFF

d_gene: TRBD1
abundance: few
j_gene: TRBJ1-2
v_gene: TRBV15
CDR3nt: TGTGCCACCAGCAGAGTGTCCCTGGGACAGGGGACTCCTCAGGCCTACACCTTC
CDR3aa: CATSRVSLGQGTPQAYTF

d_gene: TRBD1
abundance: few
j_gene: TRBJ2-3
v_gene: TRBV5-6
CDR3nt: TGTGCCAGCAGCTCTACGACAGGGGAAGGCGATACGCAGTATTTT
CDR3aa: CASSSTTGEGDTQYF

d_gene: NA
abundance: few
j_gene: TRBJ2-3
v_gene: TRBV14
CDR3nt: TGTGCCAGCAGCCAGGCCAGGACAGATACGCAGTATTTT
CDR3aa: CASSQARTDTQYF

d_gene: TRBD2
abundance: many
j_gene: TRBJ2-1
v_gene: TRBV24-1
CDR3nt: TGTGCCACCAGTGATTTATCCGGGACTAGCGGGAGCAATGAGCAGTTCTTC
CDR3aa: CATSDLSGTSGSNEQFF

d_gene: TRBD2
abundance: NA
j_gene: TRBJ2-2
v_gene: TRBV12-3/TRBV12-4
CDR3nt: TGTGCCAGCAGCCGGATGGGACCTAGCGGTACGAACACCGGGGAGCTGTTTTTT
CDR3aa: CASSRMGPSGTNTGELFF

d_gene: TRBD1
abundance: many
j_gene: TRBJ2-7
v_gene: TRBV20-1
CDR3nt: TGCAGTGCTAGAAACCGGGACAGTTCCTACGAGCAGTACTTC
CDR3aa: CSARNRDSSYEQYF